Listed below are T cell receptor beta chains from one sample, sequenced in a study of T cell responses to AZD1222 COVID-19 vaccine. TCRdb's copy holds only in-frame clones and misses some; the assay was immunoSEQ multiplex PCR. Of some 150,000 clones detected, about 92% appear once; the ten largest clones hold roughly 2.5%. The source material was peripheral blood, sampled on day 0 of AZD1222 vaccination. The receptors stem from an adult in good health. Each CDR3 is given without its conserved first and last residue. A row's size may be missing; if present it is once, few, many or a size class.

CDR3 | J | V | size
ASSSILVGDTQY | TRBJ2-3 | TRBV6-6 | NA
ASSHLGGPNEQF | TRBJ2-1 | TRBV11-1 | NA
ASSQGGTSLTGELF | TRBJ2-2 | TRBV14 | NA
ASSLWPPIAGALYNEQF | TRBJ2-1 | TRBV5-1 | once
ASSSRDTQY | TRBJ2-3 | TRBV11-2 | NA
ASGQGAAF | TRBJ1-1 | TRBV10-2 | NA
ASSPGGKFRATEAF | TRBJ1-1 | TRBV28 | once
ASSFDRDQPQH | TRBJ1-5 | TRBV5-1 | NA
ASSLESRSNYGYT | TRBJ1-2 | TRBV5-1 | NA
ASRSRGGSTEAF | TRBJ1-1 | TRBV19 | NA
ASSSGVLYQPQH | TRBJ1-5 | TRBV7-8 | once
ASSRVPRQINSPLH | TRBJ1-6 | TRBV19 | NA
ASSESRGGGYGYT | TRBJ1-2 | TRBV6-1 | NA